Presented here are 11 T cell receptor beta chains from one specimen sequenced in a study of monozygotic twins with inflammatory bowel disease. TCRdb re-called the 5' RACE reads, yielding one record per CDR3 amino acid sequence without DNA. Its listing shows some 440,000 distinct CDR3 sequences. The material sequenced was blood. The receptors were gathered from a human donor with ulcerative colitis or Crohn's disease, or a healthy co-twin of an affected twin (not recorded which).

The chain combines TRBV27 with TRBJ1-5; without DNA, the TCRdb call of TRBD1 cannot be checked. Germline-derived CDR1 and CDR2 are MNHEY and SMNVEV (reference sequence). CDR3 length equals 17 residues. CDR3 sequence reads: CASSADMGSYSNQPQHF.

The chain couples TRBV5-1 to TRBJ2-3; TCRdb calls TRBD1, which cannot be checked without DNA. Germline CDR1 is SGHRS and CDR2 is YFSETQ. This CDR3 spans 16 amino acids. The CDR3 spells CASSVGQGPSTDTQYF.

The rearrangement joins TRBV7-3 to TRBJ1-2; TCRdb returns TRBD1, unconfirmable since there is no DNA. Looked up from germline, CDR1 is SGHTA and CDR2 is FQGTGA. The CDR3 is 16 residues long. The CDR3 loop reads CASSSGRQGSIFGYTF.

The V and J genes are TRBV7-3 and TRBJ2-1; TCRdb's assignment of TRBD1 cannot be checked, as there is no DNA. Germline values: CDR1 SGHTA, CDR2 FQGTGA. CDR3 length equals 15 residues. The CDR3: CASSSGTSYGHEQFF.

V usage is TRBV29-1 and J usage is TRBJ1-4. The CDR3 loop spans 14 amino acids. Germline lookup yields CDR1 SQVTM and CDR2 ANQGSEA. The CDR3 reads CSARRGTTNEKLFF.

This chain joins TRBV7-2 and TRBJ1-1; checking the TCRdb D call of TRBD1 is not possible without DNA. Per germline, CDR1 SGHTA and CDR2 FQGNSA. This CDR3 spans 16 amino acids. Here the CDR3 reads CASKRTGSFGDTEAFF.

The chain carries TRBV5-1 and TRBJ2-3; TCRdb calls TRBD1, which cannot be checked without DNA. The CDR3 spans 15 residues. Per germline, CDR1 SGHRS and CDR2 YFSETQ. The CDR3 spells CASSSDRGSADTQYF.

The gene calls are TRBV25-1 and TRBJ2-7; TCRdb calls TRBD1, which cannot be checked without DNA. Per germline, CDR1 MGHDK and CDR2 SYGVNS. The CDR3 has 16 residues. Here the CDR3 reads CASSNSRDPRGYEQYF.

The V and J genes are TRBV4-3 and TRBJ1-2; TCRdb names TRBD1, which stays unverified in the absence of DNA. CDR3 size: 13 residues. Germline CDR1 and CDR2: LGHNA and YSLEER. CDR3 loop: CASSQEIRDRHYF.

J is TRBJ2-6 and V is TRBV12-3 or TRBV12-4; no DNA is available, so the TRBD1 call from TCRdb remains unchecked. The CDR3 loop spans 18 amino acids. The CDR3 reads CASSLGTGGLSGANVLTF.

The rearrangement joins TRBV10-3 to TRBJ2-3; lacking DNA, the TRBD1 call made by TCRdb goes unchecked. CDR1 and CDR2 from the germline V gene are ENHRY and SYGVKD. The CDR3 has 13 amino acids. The chain's CDR3 is CAIRGQVTDTQYF.